The 20 T cell receptor beta chains given below trace back to one sample, sequenced in a study of CD8+ T cells in alopecia areata. Reverse transcribed after extraction, RNA yielded cDNA as the sequencing template. The protocol was immunoSEQ multiplex PCR, while the TCRdb copy is restricted to in-frame clones and leaves out a portion. The sample gives some 190,000 clones, roughly 66% of which show up once; just over 1% is in the top ten. Regarding treatment: oral pan-JAK inhibitor, 5-10 mg twice daily. The specimen was CD4+ T cells sorted from blood, collected at week 24, from a patient treated with tofacitinib. Source of these receptors: a human donor with alopecia areata.

This chain uses TRBV7-2 with TRBJ2-3; 7 nucleotides match TRBD2. CDR1 is SGHTA and CDR2 is FQGNSA in the germline V gene. This CDR3 is 15 amino acids long. V was pared by 5 bases and J by 1 base, with 6 bases of the junction left unmatched. As DNA, the CDR3 is TGTGCCAGCAGCCAGAGCGGGGTGGGCACAGATACGCAGTATTTT. It yields the protein CASSQSGVGTDTQYF.

The chain links TRBV4-3 to TRBJ2-5; tentatively, D is TRBD1 or TRBD2 (5 bases each). The V end was cut by 0 bases, the J end by 1 base, with 9 bases between. The CDR3 has 15 amino acids. Germline-derived CDR1 and CDR2 are LGHNA and YSLEER. The CDR3 DNA reads as TGCGCCAGCAGCCAAGAGGGGACCGCCCAAGAGACCCAGTACTTC. The encoded protein is CASSQEGTAQETQYF.

The rearrangement links TRBV4-3 to TRBJ2-3; D is undetermined. Germline loops: CDR1 LGHNA, CDR2 YSLEER. V lost 1 base, J lost 2 bases, and 7 bases lay in between. This CDR3 is built from 14 residues. CDR3 bases: TGCGCCAGCAGCCAAGGGAAGATCACAGATACGCAGTATTTT. Its translation: CASSQGKITDTQYF.

The V call is TRBV6-1, the J call TRBJ1-1; D uncertain. CDR3 length: 12 residues. Germline V gene lookup returns CDR1 MNHNS and CDR2 SASEGT. V lost 5 bases to trimming and J lost 8 bases, with 12 bases between them. Here the CDR3 reads CASSSLGAEAFF. In DNA, the CDR3 is TGTGCCAGCAGTAGCCTGGGAGCGGAAGCTTTCTTT.

The CDR3 spells CASSDDLSRYNEQFF. Written as DNA, the CDR3 is TGTGCCAGCAGTGATGACCTGTCTAGATACAATGAGCAGTTCTTC. The gene calls are TRBV25-1 and TRBJ2-1; no firm D call. The ends were cut back, 3 bases at V and 4 bases at J, with 13 bases in the middle. The CDR3 length is 15 residues. Looked up from germline, CDR1 is MGHDK and CDR2 is SYGVNS.

The chain links TRBV19 to TRBJ1-5, with D unresolved. V was cut by 5 bases and J by 1 base, with 9 bases left in between. This CDR3 comprises 14 residues. The germline gives CDR1 LNHDA, CDR2 SQIVND (reference sequence). CDR3 sequence: CASSRVGSNQPQHF. For the CDR3, the DNA is TGTGCCAGTAGTCGGGTAGGGAGCAATCAGCCCCAGCATTTT.

CDR3 region: CASSSGTGAADTQYF. CDR3 DNA sequence: TGTGCCAGCTCATCAGGGACAGGGGCGGCAGATACGCAGTATTTT. The chain links TRBV18 to TRBJ2-3; 10 nucleotides agree with TRBD1. The V gene's germline CDR1 is KGHSH and CDR2 LQKENI. The CDR3 is 15 amino acids. V dropped 5 bases and J dropped 4; count of bases not matched to a gene: 6.

This chain links TRBV9 with TRBJ2-2; D not resolved. The germline V gene encodes CDR1 SGDLS and CDR2 YYNGEE. This CDR3 region has 13 residues. V dropped 0 bases and J dropped 3 bases, with 3 bases sitting between them. CDR3 DNA sequence: TGTGCCAGCAGCGTAGATTACACCGGGGAGCTGTTTTTT. It codes for CASSVDYTGELFF.

This clone was seen only once. CDR3: CAWRGQGYTEAFF. The CDR3 bases are TGTGCCTGGAGGGGACAGGGGTACACTGAAGCTTTCTTT. The chain uses TRBV30 and TRBJ1-1, with 10 bases identical to TRBD1. J was trimmed by 3 bases and V by 3 bases; bases with no gene match: 1. The CDR3 covers 13 residues. CDR1 GTSNPN and CDR2 SVGIG come from the germline V gene (reference sequence).

This clone was seen only a few times. This chain links TRBV29-1 with TRBJ1-1; 7 positions agree with TRBD1. The CDR3 spans 12 residues. The germline V gene has CDR1 SQVTM and CDR2 ANQGSEA. J lost 4 bases, V lost 6 bases, and 5 bases had no gene match. The CDR3 DNA follows: TGCAGCGTACGACAGGGAAGCACTGAAGCTTTCTTT. Protein: CSVRQGSTEAFF. Drawing the rest from reference TRBV29-1 and TRBJ1-1, the complete variable domain is SAVISQKPSRDICQRGTSLTIQCQVDSQVTMMFWYRQQPGQSLTLIATANQGSEATYESGFVIDKFPISRPNLTFSTLTVSNMSPEDSSIYLCSVRQGSTEAFFGQGTRLTVV.

The rearrangement joins TRBV6-5 to TRBJ1-1, with D perhaps TRBD1 (5 bases). V gave up 6 bases and J gave up 1 base, with 15 bases separating them. Germline CDR1 and CDR2: MNHEY and SVGAGI. The CDR3 runs to 15 residues. The CDR3 spells CASRPYRGQNTEAFF. CDR3 in DNA: TGTGCCAGCAGACCGTATAGGGGCCAGAACACTGAAGCTTTCTTT.

The gene calls are TRBV29-1 and TRBJ2-7; 8 bases are shared with TRBD1. CDR3 length equals 12 residues. In germline, CDR1 is SQVTM, CDR2 ANQGSEA. V lost 6 bases, J lost 3 bases, and 4 bases stayed unmatched. The CDR3 region has the DNA TGCAGCGTGGGACAGGCTAACTACGAGCAGTACTTC. As protein: CSVGQANYEQYF.

V and J are TRBV30 and TRBJ1-2, with D possibly TRBD1 on 6 matching bases. CDR3 length: 14 amino acids. Germline values: CDR1 GTSNPN, CDR2 SVGIG (reference sequence). V was clipped by 0 bases and J by 7 bases, with 15 bases between them. The CDR3 region is CAWSVLGGAGGYTF. In DNA form, the CDR3 reads TGTGCCTGGAGTGTACTGGGGGGCGCGGGTGGCTACACCTTC.

This chain links TRBV4-3 with TRBJ2-1; D might be TRBD1 (6 bases). From germline, CDR1 is LGHNA and CDR2 YSLEER. This CDR3 comprises 14 residues. Trimming left V 2 bases short and J 6 bases short, with 11 bases between. The CDR3 coding sequence is TGCGCCAGCAGCCAAACAGGGTGGAGCAATGAGCAGTTCTTC. Translating it yields CASSQTGWSNEQFF.

V gene TRBV11-2 combines with J gene TRBJ2-2; D tentatively reads TRBD1 or TRBD2 (5 bases each). The length of the CDR3 is 13 residues. The germline V and J ends were trimmed by 5 bases and 6 bases, with 10 bases remaining between them. Per the germline V gene, CDR1 is SGHAT and CDR2 is FQNNGV. This chain's CDR3 is CASSAQGPGELFF. In nucleotides, the CDR3 is TGTGCCAGCAGCGCCCAGGGACCCGGGGAGCTGTTTTTT.

The V gene is TRBV4-3, the J gene TRBJ2-1; D is undetermined. V was clipped by 1 base and J by 7 bases, with 14 bases between them. The CDR3 totals 15 residues. Germline V gene lookup returns CDR1 LGHNA and CDR2 YSLEER. This CDR3 is CASSQASGFLNEQFF. In DNA, the CDR3 is TGCGCCAGCAGCCAAGCTTCGGGTTTCCTGAATGAGCAGTTCTTC.

The V gene is TRBV29-1, the J gene TRBJ1-4, with D possibly being TRBD1 (5 bases). The ends were cut back, 4 bases at V and 9 bases at J, with 15 bases in the middle. The CDR3 runs 13 residues. Germline V gene data show CDR1 as SQVTM and CDR2 as ANQGSEA. The CDR3 nucleotides read TGCAGCGTTGCCTTGGGGCTGAAGAAAAAACTGTTTTTT. Translation: CSVALGLKKKLFF. The full variable domain, its missing parts supplied by reference TRBV29-1 and TRBJ1-4, is SAVISQKPSRDICQRGTSLTIQCQVDSQVTMMFWYRQQPGQSLTLIATANQGSEATYESGFVIDKFPISRPNLTFSTLTVSNMSPEDSSIYLCSVALGLKKKLFFGSGTQLSVL.

This clone was observed once. The chain carries TRBV7-2 and TRBJ2-3; tentatively, D is TRBD1 (6 bases). Germline V gene lookup returns CDR1 SGHTA and CDR2 FQGNSA. Deletions cut 4 bases from V and 6 bases from J, with 17 bases between. This CDR3 comprises 15 residues. In DNA, the CDR3 is TGTGCCAGCAGCTCGACAGGCCTTTTTAGGGATACGCAGTATTTT. It specifies CASSSTGLFRDTQYF.

This clone has just a few counts. The germline gene is not matched at one end of the junction; a read error may be the cause. The chain links TRBV5-6 to TRBJ1-4; 8 nucleotides match TRBD1. Germline V lookup: CDR1 SGHDT, CDR2 YYEEEE. CDR3 size: 11 residues. The CDR3 here is CASSSRDRKVF. CDR3 DNA sequence: TGTGCCAGCAGCTCCCGGGACAGGAAGGTTTTT.

This chain uses TRBV30 with TRBJ2-3, with unresolved D. The germline gives CDR1 GTSNPN, CDR2 SVGIG (reference sequence). This CDR3 has 15 amino acids. Trimming shortened V by 0 bases and J by 3 bases, and 13 bases separated the two germline ends. The CDR3, as DNA: TGTGCCTGGAGTGTCAAGGGTGTTGGGACAGATACGCAGTATTTT. Translated: CAWSVKGVGTDTQYF.